Below, 18 T cell receptor beta chains from the same sample are listed, as sequenced in a study of Tregs in tolerant kidney transplant recipients. Repertoires were generated with immunoSEQ multiplex PCR, while TCRdb's copy carries only in-frame clones and drops some. The table for this sample gives roughly 32,000 clones. The source was CD8+ T cells from blood, collected before the transplant. The receptors were sampled from a human donor who received a combined kidney and bone marrow transplant.

In regard to this clone: The read ends 3 residues early relative to the CDR3; the germline J gene fills the gap. The rearrangement links TRBV6-2 or TRBV6-3 to TRBJ1-1, with 10 nucleotides matching TRBD1. This CDR3 contains 14 residues. Germline V lookup: CDR1 MNHEY, CDR2 SVGEGT. With V trimmed by 5 bases and J by 6 bases, 6 bases remained unmatched. The part of the CDR3 DNA that was read is TGTGCCAGCAGTCCGTTTGGGACAGGGGCTGAA. Amino acids: CASSPFGTGAE. The CDR3 in its entirety is CASSPFGTGAEAFF.

Comment on this clone: The CDR3 end lies 3 residues beyond the end of the read and is filled in from the germline J gene. J is TRBJ1-1 and V is TRBV6-1; TRBD1 might be the D (5 bases). The germline V gene has CDR1 MNHNS and CDR2 SASEGT. V shed 4 bases and J shed 0 bases, with 9 bases lying between them. The CDR3 contains 14 residues. The CDR3: CASSAETVNTEAFF. The sequenced CDR3 bases are TGTGCCAGCAGTGCCGAGACAGTGAACACTGAA.

Comment on this clone: The read is 3 residues too short to cover the CDR3 end, so that end is filled in from the germline J gene. The chain joins TRBV2 to TRBJ1-2; D ambiguous. V lost 6 bases, J lost 1 base, and 12 bases lay in between. Germline assignment: CDR1 SNHLY and CDR2 FYNNEI. The CDR3 runs 14 residues. CDR3 DNA, as far as it was read: TGTGCCAGCAGAAGAACAGAGAATAACTATGGC. It codes for CASRRTENNYG. The entire CDR3 sequence reads CASRRTENNYGYTF.

Details on this clone: The read ends 3 residues shy of where the CDR3 ends; the end is completed using the germline J gene. This sequence joins TRBV19 and TRBJ2-7; 9 nucleotides line up with TRBD1. The germline V gene encodes CDR1 LNHDA and CDR2 SQIVND (reference sequence). V lost 5 bases, J lost 2 bases, and 7 bases stayed unmatched. The CDR3 runs to 15 residues. The CDR3 is CASSPGTGSTYEQYF. The CDR3 bases that were read are TGTGCCAGTAGTCCGGGGACAGGGTCGACCTACGAG.

Notes on this clone: Coverage ceases 3 residues before the CDR3 finishes, and the germline J gene fills in the end. This chain links TRBV19 with TRBJ1-1; D perhaps matches TRBD1 (6 bases). Trimming pared 5 bases from V and 1 base from J, leaving 11 bases between. The germline CDR1 and CDR2 sequences are LNHDA and SQIVND (reference sequence). The CDR3 runs to 14 residues. The sequenced CDR3 bases are TGTGCCAGTAGTGTCGGACAGACGAACACTGAA. Its translation is CASSVGQTNTE. The whole CDR3 protein is CASSVGQTNTEAFF.

A note on this clone: The CDR3 end falls 3 residues outside the read, so it is completed with the germline J gene. The chain has TRBV5-6 and TRBJ2-7; no clear D. The CDR3 length is 12 residues. V lost 0 bases and J 5 bases, leaving 6 bases between the germline ends. CDR1 and CDR2 from the germline V gene are SGHDT and YYEEEE. The covered CDR3 bases are TGTGCCAGCAGCTTGGAAGGGCACGAG. Translation: CASSLEGHE. The full CDR3 is CASSLEGHEQYF.

As to this clone: From the germline J gene comes the end of the CDR3, since the read stops 3 residues before it. V is TRBV2 and J is TRBJ2-7, with D possibly matching TRBD2 (5 bases). Per the germline V gene, CDR1 is SNHLY and CDR2 is FYNNEI. V was shortened by 10 bases and J by 4 bases, with 17 bases between the two germline ends. This CDR3 spans 13 amino acids. The CDR3 here is CAILRLPHYEQYF. The CDR3 DNA, read in part, is TGTGCCATCCTTAGACTACCCCATTACGAG.

Notes on this clone: Read data end 3 residues before the CDR3 end; the end is taken from the germline J gene. The J gene is TRBJ1-2, the V gene TRBV5-6; no clear D. Trimming shortened V by 7 bases and J by 1 base, and 14 bases separated the two germline ends. The CDR3 covers 14 residues. In germline, CDR1 is SGHDT, CDR2 YYEEEE. The CDR3 sequence: CASLKRGINYGYTF. CDR3 DNA, as far as it was read: TGTGCCAGCCTCAAGCGGGGAATTAACTATGGC. Full variable domain (remainder filled in from reference TRBV5-6 and TRBJ1-2): DAGVTQSPTHLIKTRGQQVTLRCSPKSGHDTVSWYQQALGQGPQFIFQYYEEEERQRGNFPDRFSGHQFPNYSSELNVNALLLGDSALYLCASLKRGINYGYTFGSGTRLTVV.

The CDR3: CASSTGGIHEQYF. The CDR3 bases that were read are TGTGCCAGCAGCACTGGGGGGATCCACGAG. V and J are TRBV7-2 and TRBJ2-7; D perhaps matches TRBD2 (6 bases). Read data end 3 residues before the CDR3 end; the end is taken from the germline J gene. V lost 5 bases to trimming and J lost 5 bases, with 13 bases between them. Germline V lookup: CDR1 SGHTA, CDR2 FQGNSA. The CDR3 runs 13 residues.

On this clone: The read halts 3 residues ahead of the CDR3 end, with the missing end drawn from the germline J gene. V usage is TRBV13 and J usage is TRBJ1-6; 10 bases are a match to TRBD1. Looked up from germline, CDR1 is PRHDT and CDR2 is FYEKMQ (reference sequence). Trimming removed 5 bases from V and 8 bases from J; junction bases left unmatched: 3. The CDR3 runs 14 residues. The CDR3 DNA, read in part, is TGTGCCAGCAGCAATGGACAGGGGGATTCACCC. Encoded protein: CASSNGQGDSP. The entire CDR3 reads CASSNGQGDSPLHF.

On this clone itself: The CDR3 end falls 3 residues outside the read, so it is completed with the germline J gene. V and J are TRBV6-2 or TRBV6-3 and TRBJ1-1, with TRBD1 identical over 8 bases. The germline CDR1 and CDR2 sequences are MNHEY and SVGEGT. The J segment lost 3 bases and the V segment lost 6 bases, leaving 6 bases of the junction unmatched. The CDR3 runs to 14 residues. This CDR3 reads CASSPGGGYTEAFF. The part of the CDR3 DNA that was read is TGTGCCAGCAGCCCAGGGGGCGGGTACACTGAA.

Details on this clone: The DNA ends 3 residues before the CDR3 does, and the rest of the CDR3 is filled in from the germline J gene. This chain uses TRBV7-9 with TRBJ2-1, with unresolved D. The CDR3 length is 14 residues. CDR1 is SEHNR, CDR2 FQNEAQ, per germline (reference sequence). Between the trimmed V and J ends, which lost 4 bases and 0 bases, there was a span of 7 bases. Incomplete CDR3 DNA: TGTGCCAGCAGCTCCCCCGGCTCCTACAATGAG. Translating gives CASSSPGSYNE. The CDR3 reads in full as CASSSPGSYNEQFF. Looking up the rest from reference TRBV7-9 and TRBJ2-1 gives the full variable domain: DTGVSQNPRHKITKRGQNVTFRCDPISEHNRLYWYRQTLGQGPEFLTYFQNEAQLEKSRLLSDRFSAERPKGSFSTLEIQRTEQGDSAMYLCASSSPGSYNEQFFGPGTRLTVL.

A note on this clone: The CDR3 end lies 3 residues beyond the end of the read and is filled in from the germline J gene. The chain is built from TRBV10-1 and TRBJ2-3; D might be TRBD2 (6 bases). This CDR3 comprises 15 residues. Germline CDR1 WNHNN, CDR2 SYGVQD (reference sequence). Trimming shortened V by 2 bases and J by 4 bases, and 13 bases separated the two germline ends. Incomplete CDR3 DNA: TGCGCCAGCAGTGAGGACGGGGGTGAAGCAGATACG. This codes for CASSEDGGEADT. The entire CDR3 protein reads CASSEDGGEADTQYF.

As to this clone: The CDR3 is cut off 3 residues early in the read; its end comes from the germline J gene. This chain links TRBV11-2 with TRBJ2-2, with 10 positions matching TRBD1. This CDR3 has 13 residues. J was trimmed by 7 bases and V by 6 bases; bases with no gene match: 2. Germline-derived CDR1 and CDR2 are SGHAT and FQNNGV. The CDR3 DNA, read in part, is TGTGCCAGCAGGGGGACAGGGGTCGGGGAG. Protein: CASRGTGVGE. The entire CDR3 sequence reads CASRGTGVGELFF.

A word on this clone: The read gets to within 3 residues of the CDR3 end, and the germline J gene fills in the rest. The gene calls are TRBV7-8 and TRBJ2-7; TRBD1 matches at 7 bases. The junction had 12 bases not matched to a gene; V was cut back by 1 base and J by 0 bases. Per the germline V gene, CDR1 is SGHVS and CDR2 is FQNEAQ. This CDR3 is 18 amino acids long. This CDR3 reads CASSLGRTGTENSYEQYF. The part of the CDR3 DNA that was read is TGTGCCAGCAGCTTAGGTCGGACCGGGACAGAGAACTCCTACGAG.

The DNA read from the CDR3 is TGTGCCAGCTCCGAGGGGTCAGAGACC. Amino acid sequence: CASSEGSET. In full, the CDR3 is CASSEGSETQYF. The chain recombines TRBV18 with TRBJ2-5; TRBD1 or TRBD2 may be the D gene (5 bases each). The CDR3 end lies 3 residues beyond the end of the read and is filled in from the germline J gene. Between the trimmed V and J ends, which lost 6 bases and 4 bases, there was a span of 9 bases. CDR1 and CDR2 from the germline V gene are KGHSH and LQKENI. The CDR3 length is 12 residues.

In the case of this clone: The read is 3 residues too short to cover the CDR3 end, so that end is filled in from the germline J gene. This sequence joins TRBV2 and TRBJ2-2, with a weak D call TRBD1 (5 bases). Trimming removed 8 bases at V and 6 bases at J, with 10 bases between. In germline, CDR1 is SNHLY, CDR2 FYNNEI. The CDR3 spans 12 residues. The CDR3 DNA, read in part, is TGTGCCAGCCAGGGCCTACCCGGGGAG. Residues: CASQGLPGE. The whole CDR3 region reads CASQGLPGELFF.

Of note for this clone: Read data end 3 residues before the CDR3 end; the end is taken from the germline J gene. The V and J genes are TRBV6-2 or TRBV6-3 and TRBJ1-1; tentatively, D is TRBD1 (6 bases). Germline assignment: CDR1 MNHEY and CDR2 SVGEGT. This CDR3 is 12 amino acids long. The CDR3 bases that were read are TGTGCCAGCAGTCGACCCGGGACAGAA. Residues: CASSRPGTE. The complete CDR3 protein is CASSRPGTEAFF.